This T cell receptor (beta chain) is drawn from a study of cytomegalovirus exposure and HLA in healthy donors. Comments on this clone: Its matching antigen is unknown.

General study points: Versus the approximately 700-donor mean, an Asian-associated ancestry cluster reportedly showed fewer N-insertions in a later analysis.

Both 60 Vbeta primers and 13 Jbeta primers went into the PCR. Using immunoSEQ multiplex PCR, the repertoire was profiled, and TCRdb retains in-frame clones only, with some absent. In the table there are 150,000 to 200,000 clones, over 75% of which are singletons. Sequencing was done on a sample of PBMCs. This receptor was identified in a woman between 50 and 59 years old in good health and CMV-seronegative.

The DNA for the CDR3 is TGTGCCAGCAGCCCTTCTGGTCCCTCACGAGGGGGCTACACCTTC. Its protein product is CASSPSGPSRGGYTF. This rearrangement joins TRBV9 to TRBJ1-2, with D unresolved. Trimming took 4 bases from V and 8 from J, leaving 21 bases between them. This CDR3 region has 15 residues. Germline CDR1 is SGDLS and CDR2 is YYNGEE.